Following are 17 T cell receptor beta chains from one sample sequenced in a study of Graves' ophthalmopathy and Graves' hyperthyroidism. The authors amplified TCR beta CDR3 regions from RNA transcripts. Second-round multiplex PCR came after first-round RT-PCR with HTBI primers. One entry per CDR3 protein results from TCRdb running MiXCR on the multiplex PCR reads. Of roughly 400,000 distinct CDR3 sequences detected, approximately 18% appear once; the ten largest clones hold roughly 2.4%. Sequencing was carried out using peripheral blood. The source is an adult woman with stable Graves' hyperthyroidism.

This clonotype came up many times. J is TRBJ2-7 and V is TRBV20-1, with D hard to call. The V and J ends lost 5 bases and 0 bases respectively, with 5 bases between them. Germline CDR1 DFQATT, CDR2 SNEGSKA (reference sequence). The CDR3 runs to 11 residues. CDR3 loop: CSAGSSYEQYF. CDR3 nucleotides: TGCAGTGCTGGATCCTCCTACGAGCAGTACTTC.

This clonotype has a count of ten or more. Here the CDR3 reads CASSLQTRDRGPKKYYEQYF. The CDR3 DNA is TGTGCCAGCAGCTTACAAACTCGGGACAGGGGCCCCAAAAAATACTACGAGCAGTACTTC. The chain links TRBV7-2 to TRBJ2-7; 10 bases align to TRBD1. CDR1 SGHTA and CDR2 FQGNSA come from the germline V gene. The CDR3 sequence is 20 residues long. Germline trimming cut 2 bases from V and 3 bases from J; bases unmatched to any gene: 19.

V and J are TRBV19 and TRBJ1-6; possible D gene TRBD1, 6 bases. The CDR3 loop spans 16 amino acids. CDR1 and CDR2 (germline): LNHDA, SQIVND (reference sequence). Trimming removed 6 bases from V and 0 bases from J, with 12 bases in between. CDR3 coding DNA: TGTGCCAGTAGCCCGATCAGGGGCTCCTATAATTCACCCCTCCACTTT. Its translation is CASSPIRGSYNSPLHF.

The V gene is TRBV28, the J gene TRBJ1-6; no clear D. Trimming pared 6 bases from V and 7 bases from J, leaving 10 bases between. There are 13 residues in the CDR3. Germline-derived CDR1 and CDR2 are MDHEN and SYDVKM. The CDR3 here is CASRRARNSPLHF. CDR3 coding DNA: TGTGCCAGCAGGAGGGCTCGGAATTCACCCCTCCACTTT.

This clonotype was seen at least ten times. The CDR3 here is CASSPGGSPNSPLHF. The CDR3 DNA reads TGTGCCAGCTCACCGGGAGGCTCACCGAATTCACCCCTCCACTTT. The genes are TRBV18 and TRBJ1-6; D remains ambiguous. Trimming removed 3 bases at V and 7 bases at J, with 13 bases between. CDR3 size: 15 residues. Germline lookup yields CDR1 KGHSH and CDR2 LQKENI.

The chain is built from TRBV6-2 or TRBV6-3 and TRBJ1-2, with TRBD1 as a possible D gene (5 bases). Germline V gene data show CDR1 as MNHEY and CDR2 as SVGEGT. V lost 5 bases, J lost 5 bases, and 18 bases lay in between. The CDR3 runs to 15 residues. In nucleotides, the CDR3 is TGTGCCAGCAGTGACCTAATTCAGGGAAGGTATGGCTACACCTTC. It codes for CASSDLIQGRYGYTF.

This clonotype was counted many times. The chain employs TRBV9 and TRBJ1-5, with D possibly matching TRBD1 (6 bases). Germline V gene lookup returns CDR1 SGDLS and CDR2 YYNGEE. The CDR3 loop spans 14 amino acids. Trimming left V 4 bases short and J 3 bases short, with 11 bases between. The CDR3 sequence: CASSQGDNNQPQHF. DNA for the CDR3: TGTGCCAGCAGCCAAGGGGACAACAATCAGCCCCAGCATTTT.

This clonotype was recorded many times. The rearrangement links TRBV10-3 to TRBJ2-7; no clear D gene. CDR3 size: 14 residues. CDR1 is ENHRY, CDR2 SYGVKD, per germline. The V gene lost 2 bases and the J gene lost 1 base, with 9 bases spanning the gap. CDR3 coding DNA: TGTGCCATCAGTGAGGATACTCGATCCTACGAGCAGTACTTC. It specifies CAISEDTRSYEQYF.

This clonotype was seen at least ten times. The J gene is TRBJ2-7, the V gene TRBV4-1; 10 nucleotides line up with TRBD1. J gave up 2 bases and V 5 bases, and 6 bases lay outside the gene matches. The germline gives CDR1 MGHRA, CDR2 YSYEKL. CDR3 size: 15 residues. The CDR3 nucleotides read TGCGCCAGCAGCGCGCGACAGGGGGCACCCTACGAGCAGTACTTC. Translating it yields CASSARQGAPYEQYF.

This clonotype was detected ten times or more. The chain couples TRBV6-1 to TRBJ1-2; TRBD1 might be the D (5 bases). V was trimmed by 4 bases and J by 8 bases, leaving 11 bases between them. This CDR3 has 12 residues. The germline gives CDR1 MNHNS, CDR2 SASEGT. In DNA, the CDR3 is TGTGCCAGCAGTGTCACAGGTGGGGGCTACACCTTC. It translates to CASSVTGGGYTF.

J is TRBJ2-1 and V is TRBV12-3 or TRBV12-4, with D possibly matching TRBD1 (6 bases). V dropped 3 bases and J dropped 6 bases, with 15 bases sitting between them. There are 15 residues in the CDR3. The CDR3 protein is CASSFQGHYFNEQFF. CDR3 nucleotides: TGTGCCAGCAGTTTCCAGGGACATTACTTCAATGAGCAGTTCTTC.

The V and J genes are TRBV6-5 and TRBJ2-5; D unclear. Per the germline V gene, CDR1 is MNHEY and CDR2 is SVGAGI. V lost 2 bases and J lost 1, with 8 bases in between. This CDR3 has 14 amino acids. CDR3 nucleotide sequence: TGTGCCAGCAGTTACGATAGTTCCCAAGAGACCCAGTACTTC. It translates to CASSYDSSQETQYF.

This clonotype was recorded at least ten times. This chain joins TRBV7-9 and TRBJ2-7; D unclear. Germline V lookup: CDR1 SEHNR, CDR2 FQNEAQ (reference sequence). Trimming left V 3 bases short and J 3 bases short, with 9 bases between. The CDR3 has 13 residues. CDR3 protein: CASSLPLHYEQYF. The CDR3 DNA follows: TGTGCCAGCAGCTTGCCACTCCACTACGAGCAGTACTTC.

Ten or more counts support this clonotype. This sequence joins TRBV24-1 and TRBJ1-2; 7 bases agree with TRBD1. Germline trimming cut 4 bases from V and 6 bases from J; bases unmatched to any gene: 10. The CDR3 covers 15 residues. Germline CDR1 reads KGHDR; CDR2 reads SFDVKD. Written as DNA, the CDR3 is TGTGCCACCAGTGAATCGGAGGGGGCGATAGATGGCTACACCTTC. It yields the protein CATSESEGAIDGYTF.

The sample holds many counts of this clonotype. This rearrangement joins TRBV12-5 to TRBJ1-1; 7 bases line up with TRBD1. Germline lookup yields CDR1 LGHNT and CDR2 FRNRAP. The CDR3 consists of 12 residues. Unmatched junction bases numbered 8, after V lost 6 bases and J lost 10 bases. The CDR3 region is CASGAGGAAAFF. For the CDR3, the DNA is TGTGCTAGTGGGGCAGGGGGGGCCGCAGCTTTCTTT.

This clonotype has at least ten counts. The rearrangement joins TRBV7-2 to TRBJ2-5, with D perhaps matching TRBD2 (7 bases). Trimming took off 3 bases at V and 2 bases at J, with 10 bases between the two ends. The CDR3 is 14 residues long. Germline CDR1 and CDR2: SGHTA and FQGNSA. CDR3 coding DNA: TGTGCCAGCAGCTTGGGGGGGCAGCAAGAGACCCAGTACTTC. This sequence encodes CASSLGGQQETQYF.

This clonotype was observed many times. The V gene is TRBV28, the J gene TRBJ2-7; D is uncertain. The CDR3 runs 14 residues. The V end was cut by 5 bases, the J end by 5 bases, with 16 bases between. Per germline, CDR1 MDHEN and CDR2 SYDVKM. The CDR3 region has the DNA TGTGCCAGCAGTGTCCGGTCGCAGCCGAACGAGCAGTACTTC. Translation gives CASSVRSQPNEQYF.